This T cell receptor (beta chain) was found in a study of blood T cell repertoires in COVID-19. Across the study: There were acute and convalescent COVID-19 samples, and they came from the United States, Italy and Spain. The analysed material was cDNA or gDNA that came from T cells, B-cell-depleted T cells, or PBMCs.

In Seattle, patients joined the study during active infection and were tracked longitudinally. With V trimmed by 2 bases and J by 6 bases, 18 bases remained unmatched. This CDR3 comprises 19 residues. From germline, CDR1 is SGHAT and CDR2 FQNNGV. In the original analysis: Reference gene primer amplification in the assay estimated nucleated cell counts. Profiling relied on immunoSEQ multiplex PCR, and the TCRdb table lists in-frame clones only, not all of them. The D gene and trimming were derived from the DNA, and the V and J assignments and clone size from that table. The data hold 100,000 to 150,000 clones, with around 81% observed a single time.

This rearrangement joins TRBV11-2 to TRBJ2-1; TRBD2 matches at 8 bases. The sample comprised peripheral blood. The sequence was obtained from a man aged 25 to 40 with COVID-19, enrolled during active disease. This chain's CDR3 is CASSLRAQGISGSGNEQFF. CDR3 DNA: TGTGCCAGCAGCTTAAGAGCGCAAGGTATAAGCGGGAGTGGCAATGAGCAGTTCTTC.